The rows below give T cell receptor beta chains drawn from one sample of a study of neurological immune-mediated disorders. Via MiXCR, TCRdb re-called the 5' RACE reads, giving one row per CDR3 protein. The data show fewer than 45,000 distinct CDR3 sequences, with 7% to 8% seen just once and roughly 4.5% held by the top ten. Material for sequencing was PBMCs. Every receptor here comes from a woman between 40 and 55 years old in good health. CDR3s include the opening cysteine and the closing phenylalanine or tryptophan. The D gene is left open where the match is weak. The listing skips clone size in some rows; elsewhere it reads once, few, many or a size class.

V	size	J	D	CDR3	DNA
TRBV20-1	many	TRBJ2-5	NA	CSAEGRGETQYF	TGCAGTGCCGAGGGACGCGGGGAGACCCAGTACTTC
TRBV20-1	medium-sized	TRBJ1-1	NA	CSAATGPKNTEAFF	TGCAGTGCTGCCACGGGACCGAAGAACACTGAAGCTTTCTTT
TRBV15	many	TRBJ2-3	NA	CATSRDGADTQYF	TGTGCCACCAGCAGAGATGGCGCAGATACGCAGTATTTT
TRBV20-1	many	TRBJ2-2	TRBD1	CSARGGQGSTGELFF	TGCAGTGCTAGAGGGGGACAGGGGAGCACCGGGGAGCTGTTTTTT
TRBV27	many	TRBJ1-5	TRBD1	CASSSSTGINQPQHF	TGTGCCAGCAGTTCCTCGACAGGGATCAATCAGCCCCAGCATTTT
TRBV28	many	TRBJ1-3	NA	CASSLAGAGNTIYF	TGTGCCAGCAGTTTAGCGGGGGCTGGAAACACCATATATTTT
TRBV7-2	NA	TRBJ2-4	NA	CASSPRQAAWAKNIQYF	TGTGCCAGCAGCCCCCGACAGGCCGCCTGGGCCAAAAACATTCAGTACTTC
TRBV5-1	many	TRBJ2-4	NA	CASSLWGLENIQYF	TGCGCCAGCAGCTTGTGGGGTCTGGAAAACATTCAGTACTTC
TRBV4-2	many	TRBJ1-4	TRBD1	CARTTSRDRGEKLFF	TGTGCCAGAACGACGAGCCGGGACAGGGGCGAAAAACTGTTTTTT
TRBV9	many	TRBJ2-5	TRBD2	CASSVSGGNTGETQYF	TGTGCCAGCAGCGTTTCCGGGGGGAATACGGGGGAGACCCAGTACTTC
TRBV24-1	many	TRBJ2-3	TRBD2	CATSDAGELTDTQYF	TGTGCCACCAGTGATGCGGGGGAATTGACAGATACGCAGTATTTT
TRBV2	many	TRBJ2-1	NA	CASAGQPYNEQFF	TGTGCCAGCGCGGGACAACCCTACAATGAGCAGTTCTTC
TRBV5-1	many	TRBJ2-3	NA	CASSLRAADTDTQYF	TGCGCCAGCAGCTTGCGAGCGGCCGACACAGATACGCAGTATTTT
TRBV3-1	many	TRBJ1-1	TRBD1	CASRRGNTEAFF	TGTGCCAGCCGCAGGGGGAATACTGAAGCTTTCTTT
TRBV4-1	many	TRBJ1-2	NA	CASSPQGANYGYTF	TGCGCCAGCAGCCCACAGGGAGCTAACTATGGCTACACCTTC
TRBV6-6	many	TRBJ2-1	TRBD1	CASSKIPGQGDNEQFF	TGTGCCAGCAGCAAAATACCGGGACAGGGAGACAATGAGCAGTTCTTC
TRBV27	many	TRBJ2-7	NA	CASSPPGQGEQYF	TGTGCCAGCAGTCCCCCAGGGCAGGGGGAGCAGTACTTC
TRBV6-1	few	TRBJ2-7	NA	CASSEGRELYEQYF	TGTGCCAGCAGTGAGGGTAGGGAGCTGTACGAGCAGTACTTC
TRBV7-7	many	TRBJ2-2	NA	CASSGVNTGELFF	TGTGCTAGCAGCGGAGTGAACACCGGGGAGCTGTTTTTT
TRBV15	many	TRBJ1-5	NA	CATSRDDRISRPQHF	TGTGCCACCAGCAGGGACGACAGAATATCACGGCCCCAGCATTTT
TRBV5-1	many	TRBJ1-1	TRBD1	CASSFGTGMAFF	TGCGCCAGCAGCTTCGGGACAGGGATGGCTTTCTTT
TRBV28	many	TRBJ1-4	NA	CASSLGLGENEKLFF	TGTGCCAGCAGTTTGGGTTTAGGGGAGAATGAAAAACTGTTTTTT
TRBV28	many	TRBJ2-7	TRBD1	CASSGRPGQGVSEQYF	TGTGCCAGCAGTGGCCGGCCGGGACAGGGAGTTTCCGAGCAGTACTTC
TRBV14	many	TRBJ1-3	NA	CASSQQQGRNTIYF	TGTGCCAGCAGCCAACAGCAGGGGAGGAACACCATATATTTT
TRBV6-1	many	TRBJ2-5	TRBD2	CASTPPGGDGETQYF	TGTGCCAGCACCCCCCCGGGAGGGGATGGAGAGACCCAGTACTTC
TRBV15	many	TRBJ2-3	NA	CATSQKQGGADTQYF	TGTGCCACCAGCCAGAAACAGGGAGGAGCAGATACGCAGTATTTT
TRBV5-1	many	TRBJ2-3	NA	CASSLPDRIDTQYF	TGCGCCAGCAGCTTGCCTGACAGGATAGATACGCAGTATTTT
TRBV5-1	many	TRBJ2-2	NA	CARVNPRQENTGELFF	TGCGCCAGGGTGAACCCCAGACAAGAGAACACCGGGGAGCTGTTTTTT
TRBV24-1	many	TRBJ2-1	TRBD1	CATGQGDNEQFF	TGTGCCACGGGACAGGGGGACAATGAGCAGTTCTTC
TRBV20-1	many	TRBJ2-3	TRBD2	CSAGGGDTQYF	TGCAGTGCGGGGGGGGGTGATACGCAGTATTTT
TRBV11-2	many	TRBJ2-1	NA	CASSAPYGKQFF	TGTGCCAGCAGCGCTCCGTACGGTAAGCAGTTCTTC
TRBV7-3	many	TRBJ2-2	NA	CASSLVAQKPGELFF	TGTGCCAGCAGCTTAGTGGCCCAGAAACCCGGGGAGCTGTTTTTT
TRBV3-1	many	TRBJ2-5	NA	CASSQEAETQYF	TGTGCCAGCAGCCAAGAGGCGGAGACCCAGTACTTC
TRBV29-1	many	TRBJ1-5	TRBD1	CSVRTGLGNQPQHF	TGCAGCGTTCGGACAGGCTTAGGCAATCAGCCCCAGCATTTT
TRBV24-1	many	TRBJ2-2	TRBD2	CATSDLTSGDTGELFF	TGTGCCACCAGTGATTTGACTAGCGGAGACACCGGGGAGCTGTTTTTT
TRBV28	many	TRBJ2-3	NA	CASSFVDQGPPDTQYF	TGTGCCAGCAGTTTTGTTGACCAGGGCCCCCCAGATACGCAGTATTTT
TRBV5-1	many	TRBJ1-1	NA	CASSPDPQGNTEAFF	TGCGCCAGCAGCCCAGACCCACAGGGGAACACTGAAGCTTTCTTT
TRBV6-5	many	TRBJ2-5	NA	CASSRARWETQYF	TGTGCCAGCAGCCGGGCCCGGTGGGAGACCCAGTACTTC
TRBV19	many	TRBJ2-4	NA	CASSTGLKNIQYF	TGTGCCAGTAGTACCGGGCTTAAAAACATTCAGTACTTC
TRBV5-1	few	TRBJ2-4	TRBD1	CASSLYPSDRGQGKNIQYF	TGCGCCAGCAGCTTGTACCCGAGCGACAGGGGGCAGGGCAAAAACATTCAGTACTTC
TRBV10-3	many	TRBJ1-1	TRBD1	CAISESGTGGGGAFF	TGTGCCATCAGTGAGTCTGGGACAGGGGGCGGTGGAGCTTTCTTT
TRBV4-1	many	TRBJ2-1	TRBD2	CASSQGLAGVDEQFF	TGCGCCAGCAGCCAGGGTCTAGCGGGAGTAGATGAGCAGTTCTTC
TRBV15	many	TRBJ2-1	TRBD2	CATSRVGGSEQFF	TGTGCCACCAGCAGAGTGGGGGGGAGTGAGCAGTTCTTC
TRBV13	many	TRBJ2-5	NA	CASSLVRGAQETQYF	TGTGCCAGCAGCTTAGTGAGGGGGGCACAAGAGACCCAGTACTTC
TRBV5-1	many	TRBJ2-6	NA	CASSLSTVSGANVLTF	TGCGCCAGCAGTCTATCGACAGTCTCTGGGGCCAACGTCCTGACTTTC